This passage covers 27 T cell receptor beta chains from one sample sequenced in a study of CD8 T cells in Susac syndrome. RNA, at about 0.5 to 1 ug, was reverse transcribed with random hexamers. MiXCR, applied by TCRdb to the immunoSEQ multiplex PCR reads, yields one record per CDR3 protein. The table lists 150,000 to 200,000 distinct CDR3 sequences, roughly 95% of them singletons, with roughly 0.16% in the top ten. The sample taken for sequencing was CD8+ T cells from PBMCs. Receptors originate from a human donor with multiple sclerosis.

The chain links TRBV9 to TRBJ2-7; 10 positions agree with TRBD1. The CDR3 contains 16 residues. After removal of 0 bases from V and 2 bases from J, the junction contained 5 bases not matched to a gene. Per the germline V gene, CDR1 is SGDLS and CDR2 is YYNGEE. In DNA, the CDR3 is TGTGCCAGCAGCGTAGACCCGGGACAGGGGACCTACGAGCAGTACTTC. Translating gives CASSVDPGQGTYEQYF.

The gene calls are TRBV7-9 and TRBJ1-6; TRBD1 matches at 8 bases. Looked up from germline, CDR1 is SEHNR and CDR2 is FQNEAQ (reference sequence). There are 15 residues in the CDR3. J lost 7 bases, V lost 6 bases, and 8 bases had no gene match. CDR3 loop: CASRLGQAWNSPLHF. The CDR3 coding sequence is TGTGCCAGCAGGTTGGGACAGGCGTGGAATTCACCCCTCCACTTT.

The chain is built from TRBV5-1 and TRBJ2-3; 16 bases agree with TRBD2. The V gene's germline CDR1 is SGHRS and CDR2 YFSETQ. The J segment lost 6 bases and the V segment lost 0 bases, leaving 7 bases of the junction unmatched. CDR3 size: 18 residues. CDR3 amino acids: CASSLEGLAGGPGDTQYF. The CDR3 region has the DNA TGCGCCAGCAGCTTGGAGGGACTAGCGGGAGGGCCGGGGGATACGCAGTATTTT.

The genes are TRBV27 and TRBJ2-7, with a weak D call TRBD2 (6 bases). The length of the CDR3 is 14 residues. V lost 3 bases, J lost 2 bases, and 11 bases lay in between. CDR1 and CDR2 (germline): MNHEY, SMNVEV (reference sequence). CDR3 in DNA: TGTGCCAGCAGTTTGGGGACGGGAGCCTACGAGCAGTACTTC. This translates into CASSLGTGAYEQYF.

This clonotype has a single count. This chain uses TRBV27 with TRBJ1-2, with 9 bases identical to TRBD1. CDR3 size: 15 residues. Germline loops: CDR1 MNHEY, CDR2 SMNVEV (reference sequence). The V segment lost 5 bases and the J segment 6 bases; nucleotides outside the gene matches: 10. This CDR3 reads CASSGRGQGGHGYTF. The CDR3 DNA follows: TGTGCCAGCAGTGGACGGGGACAGGGAGGGCATGGCTACACCTTC.

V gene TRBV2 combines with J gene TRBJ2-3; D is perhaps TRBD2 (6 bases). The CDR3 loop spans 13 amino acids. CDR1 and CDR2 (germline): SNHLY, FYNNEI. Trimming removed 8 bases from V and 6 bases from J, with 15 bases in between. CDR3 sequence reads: CASDSGELDTQYF. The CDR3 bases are TGTGCCAGCGATTCGGGGGAGTTGGATACGCAGTATTTT.

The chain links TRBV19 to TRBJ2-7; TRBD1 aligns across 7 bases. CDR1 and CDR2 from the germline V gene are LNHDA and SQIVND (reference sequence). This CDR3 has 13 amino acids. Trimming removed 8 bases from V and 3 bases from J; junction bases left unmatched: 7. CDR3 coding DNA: TGTGCCAGTGTAAGGGGGCGTTTCTACGAGCAGTACTTC. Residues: CASVRGRFYEQYF.

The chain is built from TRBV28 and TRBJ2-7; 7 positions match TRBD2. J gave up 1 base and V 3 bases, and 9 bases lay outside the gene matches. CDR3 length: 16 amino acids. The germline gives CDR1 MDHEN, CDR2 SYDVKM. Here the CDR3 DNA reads TGTGCCAGCAGTTTCTTTTCAGGGCGGGGGTCCTACGAGCAGTACTTC. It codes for CASSFFSGRGSYEQYF.

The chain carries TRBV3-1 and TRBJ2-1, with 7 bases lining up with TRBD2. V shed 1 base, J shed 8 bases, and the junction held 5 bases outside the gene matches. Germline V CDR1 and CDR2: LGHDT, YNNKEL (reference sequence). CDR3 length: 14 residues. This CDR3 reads CASSQGLAADEQFF. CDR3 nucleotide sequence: TGTGCCAGCAGCCAAGGACTAGCTGCCGATGAGCAGTTCTTC.

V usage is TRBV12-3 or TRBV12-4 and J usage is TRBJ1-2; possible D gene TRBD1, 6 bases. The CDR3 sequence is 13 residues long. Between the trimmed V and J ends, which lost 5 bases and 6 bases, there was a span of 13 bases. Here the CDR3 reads CASSATRQDGYTF. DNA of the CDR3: TGTGCCAGCAGTGCCACTCGACAGGATGGCTACACCTTC.

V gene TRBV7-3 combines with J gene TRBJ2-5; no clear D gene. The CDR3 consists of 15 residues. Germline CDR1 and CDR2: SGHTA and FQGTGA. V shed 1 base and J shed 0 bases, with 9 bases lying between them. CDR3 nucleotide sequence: TGTGCCAGCAGCTTAATGGGTTCTAACCAAGAGACCCAGTACTTC. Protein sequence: CASSLMGSNQETQYF.

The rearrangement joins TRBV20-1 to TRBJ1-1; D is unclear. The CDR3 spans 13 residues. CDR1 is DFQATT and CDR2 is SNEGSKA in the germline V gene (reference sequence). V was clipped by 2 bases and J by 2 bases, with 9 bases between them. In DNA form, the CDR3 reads TGCAGTGCTAGATTGATCACCAACACTGAAGCTTTCTTT. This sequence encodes CSARLITNTEAFF.

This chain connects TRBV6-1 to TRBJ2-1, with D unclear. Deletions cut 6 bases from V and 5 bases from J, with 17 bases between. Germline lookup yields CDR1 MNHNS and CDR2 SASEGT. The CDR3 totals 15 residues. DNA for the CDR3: TGTGCCAGCAGCCTACCGGCCCTGTCAGACAATGAGCAGTTCTTC. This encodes CASSLPALSDNEQFF.

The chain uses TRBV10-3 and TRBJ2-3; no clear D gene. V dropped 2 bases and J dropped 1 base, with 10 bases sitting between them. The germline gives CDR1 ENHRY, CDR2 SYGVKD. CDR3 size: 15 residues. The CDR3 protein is CAISEVPAGTDTQYF. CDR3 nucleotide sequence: TGTGCCATCAGTGAGGTCCCGGCGGGCACAGATACGCAGTATTTT.

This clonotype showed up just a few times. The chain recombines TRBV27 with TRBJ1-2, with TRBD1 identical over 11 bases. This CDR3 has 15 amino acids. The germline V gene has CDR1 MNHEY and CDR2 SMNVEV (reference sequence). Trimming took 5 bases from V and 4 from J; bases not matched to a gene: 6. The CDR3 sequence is CASSPGTGGFYGYTF. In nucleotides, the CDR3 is TGTGCCAGCAGTCCCGGGACAGGGGGATTCTATGGCTACACCTTC.

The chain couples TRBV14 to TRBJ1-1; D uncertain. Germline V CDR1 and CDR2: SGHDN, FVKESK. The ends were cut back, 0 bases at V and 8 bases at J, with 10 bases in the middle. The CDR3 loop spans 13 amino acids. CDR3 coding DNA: TGTGCCAGCAGCCAAGATGGTATGGCAGAAGCTTTCTTT. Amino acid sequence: CASSQDGMAEAFF.

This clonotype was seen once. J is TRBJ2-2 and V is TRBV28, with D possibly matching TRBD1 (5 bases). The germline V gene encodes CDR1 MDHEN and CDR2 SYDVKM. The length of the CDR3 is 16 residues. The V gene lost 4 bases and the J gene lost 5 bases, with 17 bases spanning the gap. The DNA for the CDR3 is TGTGCCAGCAGTTCGGAGACTGACAGAATAACCGGGGAGCTGTTTTTT. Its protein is CASSSETDRITGELFF.

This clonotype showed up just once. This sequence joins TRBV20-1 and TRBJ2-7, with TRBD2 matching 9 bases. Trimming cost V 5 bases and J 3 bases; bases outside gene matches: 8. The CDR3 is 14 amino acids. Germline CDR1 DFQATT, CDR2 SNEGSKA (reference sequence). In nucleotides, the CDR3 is TGCAGTGCTGCGGGGGGGGTGACTTTCTACGAGCAGTACTTC. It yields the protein CSAAGGVTFYEQYF.

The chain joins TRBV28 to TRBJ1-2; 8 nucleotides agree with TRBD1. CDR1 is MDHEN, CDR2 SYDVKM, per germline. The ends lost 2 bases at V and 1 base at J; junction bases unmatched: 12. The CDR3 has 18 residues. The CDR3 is CASSLVGIRDRSNYGYTF. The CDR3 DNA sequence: TGTGCCAGCAGTTTAGTCGGGATCCGGGACAGGAGTAACTATGGCTACACCTTC.

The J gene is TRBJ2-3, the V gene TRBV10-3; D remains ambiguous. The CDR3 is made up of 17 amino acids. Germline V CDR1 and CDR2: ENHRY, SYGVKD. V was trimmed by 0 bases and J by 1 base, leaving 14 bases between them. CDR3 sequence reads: CAISESVGYLRTDTQYF. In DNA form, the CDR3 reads TGTGCCATCAGTGAGTCCGTAGGCTATCTACGCACAGATACGCAGTATTTT.

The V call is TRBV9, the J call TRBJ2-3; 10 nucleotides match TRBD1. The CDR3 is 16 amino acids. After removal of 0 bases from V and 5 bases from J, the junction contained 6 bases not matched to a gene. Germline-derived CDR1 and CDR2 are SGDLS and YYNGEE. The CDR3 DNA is TGTGCCAGCAGCGTAGGGACAGGGGGATGGAGAGATACGCAGTATTTT. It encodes CASSVGTGGWRDTQYF.

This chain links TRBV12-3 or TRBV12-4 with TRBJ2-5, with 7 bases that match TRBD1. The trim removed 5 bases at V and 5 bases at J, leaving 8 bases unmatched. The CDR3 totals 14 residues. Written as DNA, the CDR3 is TGTGCCAGCAGTCCCACGACAGGGCGGGAGACCCAGTACTTC. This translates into CASSPTTGRETQYF.

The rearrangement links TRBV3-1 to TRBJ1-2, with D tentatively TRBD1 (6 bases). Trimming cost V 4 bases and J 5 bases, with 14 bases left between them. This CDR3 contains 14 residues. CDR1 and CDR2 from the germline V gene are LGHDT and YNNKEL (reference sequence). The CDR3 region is CASSPWTESYGYTF. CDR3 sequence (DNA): TGTGCCAGCAGCCCGTGGACAGAAAGTTATGGCTACACCTTC.

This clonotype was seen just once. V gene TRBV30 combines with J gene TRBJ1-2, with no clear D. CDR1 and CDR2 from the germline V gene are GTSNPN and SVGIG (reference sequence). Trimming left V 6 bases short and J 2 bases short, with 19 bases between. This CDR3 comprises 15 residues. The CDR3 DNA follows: TGTGCCTGCACCCCGGACCCCGCAGGCAACTATGGCTACACCTTC. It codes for CACTPDPAGNYGYTF.

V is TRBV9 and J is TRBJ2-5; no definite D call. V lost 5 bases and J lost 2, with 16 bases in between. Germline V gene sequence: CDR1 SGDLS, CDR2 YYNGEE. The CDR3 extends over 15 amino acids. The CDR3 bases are TGTGCCAGCAGTCCCCCTGACAACCCACAAGAGACCCAGTACTTC. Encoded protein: CASSPPDNPQETQYF.

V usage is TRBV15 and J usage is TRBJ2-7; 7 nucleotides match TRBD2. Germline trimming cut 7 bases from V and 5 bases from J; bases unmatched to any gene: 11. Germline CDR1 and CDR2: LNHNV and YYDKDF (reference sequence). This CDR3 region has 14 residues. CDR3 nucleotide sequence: TGTGCCACCACCCAATACGGGGGGAGGAACGAGCAGTACTTC. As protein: CATTQYGGRNEQYF.

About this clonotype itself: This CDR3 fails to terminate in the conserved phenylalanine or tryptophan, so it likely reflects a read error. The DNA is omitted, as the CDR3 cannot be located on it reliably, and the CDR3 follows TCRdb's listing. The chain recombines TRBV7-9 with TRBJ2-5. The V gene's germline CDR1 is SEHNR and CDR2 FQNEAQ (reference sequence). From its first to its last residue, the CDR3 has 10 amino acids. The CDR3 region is CASSLGLRDL.